Following are 8 T cell receptor beta chains from one sample sequenced in a study of cytomegalovirus exposure and HLA in healthy donors (dated by TCRdb to the late 2010s). The receptor library was made with the immunoSEQ multiplex PCR assay. For the multiplex PCR, a mixture combining 60 forward primers for TCR Vbeta segments and 13 reverse primers for TCR Jbeta segments was used. The clones in this table, taken by TCRdb from immuneACCESS, are in-frame only. Not every clone is retained; where verified, under half of the shortfall comes from an unresolved V gene, and the cause of the rest is unknown. Across this sample there are some 140,000 clones, with 80% seen only once. Roughly 13% of the sample lies in the top ten. Sequenced input: PBMCs. Receptors were obtained from a man in his thirties or forties in good health and CMV-seropositive.

The V call is TRBV7-2, the J call TRBJ2-4, with D tentatively TRBD2 (6 bases). CDR1 and CDR2 from the germline V gene are SGHTA and FQGNSA. The CDR3 sequence is 17 residues long. V was trimmed by 4 bases and J by 0 bases, leaving 16 bases between them. In DNA, the CDR3 is TGTGCCAGCAGCTCACCGGGACTCCAGATAGCCAAAAACATTCAGTACTTC. As protein: CASSSPGLQIAKNIQYF.

V gene TRBV19 combines with J gene TRBJ2-5, with D possibly being TRBD2 (6 bases). Trimming took 4 bases from V and 4 from J, leaving 13 bases between them. CDR1 LNHDA and CDR2 SQIVND come from the germline V gene (reference sequence). This CDR3 spans 14 amino acids. The CDR3: CASSTRQGLETQYF. In nucleotides, the CDR3 is TGTGCCAGTAGTACTCGCCAGGGACTAGAGACCCAGTACTTC.

The chain is built from TRBV18 and TRBJ2-2; D is unclear. The CDR3 is made up of 15 amino acids. Between the trimmed V and J ends, which lost 4 bases and 4 bases, there was a span of 13 bases. Germline V lookup: CDR1 KGHSH, CDR2 LQKENI. The CDR3 protein is CASSLPSRGTGELFF. The CDR3 DNA reads TGTGCCAGCTCACTTCCCAGCCGCGGCACCGGGGAGCTGTTTTTT.

The gene calls are TRBV5-4 and TRBJ2-3; D unresolved. Germline-derived CDR1 and CDR2 are SGHNT and YYREEE (reference sequence). Trimming removed 4 bases at V and 7 bases at J, with 10 bases between. The CDR3 consists of 12 residues. Here the CDR3 reads CASSPAGYTQYF. The CDR3 coding sequence is TGTGCCAGCAGCCCGGCCGGGTATACGCAGTATTTT.

In DNA form, the CDR3 reads TGTGCCAGCAGCCCGAGGGGGAACTATGGCTACACCTTC. Protein: CASSPRGNYGYTF. This chain uses TRBV7-2 with TRBJ1-2; D is possibly TRBD1 (6 bases). V lost 5 bases and J 2 bases, leaving 9 bases between the germline ends. Germline V gives CDR1 SGHTA, CDR2 FQGNSA. The CDR3 is made up of 13 amino acids.

The gene calls are TRBV10-3 and TRBJ1-2, with 8 bases that match TRBD1. J lost 7 bases, V lost 0 bases, and 13 bases had no gene match. The CDR3 spans 17 residues. CDR1 ENHRY and CDR2 SYGVKD come from the germline V gene. CDR3 nucleotide sequence: TGTGCCATCAGTGAGTCGATAATCAGGACAGGGCAGTCTGGCTACACCTTC. It yields the protein CAISESIIRTGQSGYTF.

In its sample, this clone was seen a few times. The chain uses TRBV9 and TRBJ2-1; D might be TRBD1 (5 bases). Germline values: CDR1 SGDLS, CDR2 YYNGEE. Trimming cost V 3 bases and J 0 bases, with 16 bases left between them. There are 17 residues in the CDR3. In DNA form, the CDR3 reads TGTGCCAGCAGCGCCCGACAGTTCCAAGGCTCCTACAATGAGCAGTTCTTC. It is translated as CASSARQFQGSYNEQFF. The entire variable domain, with the rest obtained from reference TRBV9 and TRBJ2-1, is as follows: DSGVTQTPKHLITATGQRVTLRCSPRSGDLSVYWYQQSLDQGLQFLIQYYNGEERAKGNILERFSAQQFPDLHSELNLSSLELGDSALYFCASSARQFQGSYNEQFFGPGTRLTVL.

The rearrangement links TRBV29-1 to TRBJ2-7, with 7 nucleotides matching TRBD2. After removal of 7 bases from V and 1 base from J, the junction contained 10 bases not matched to a gene. The CDR3 is 14 residues long. Germline loops: CDR1 SQVTM, CDR2 ANQGSEA. CDR3 DNA sequence: TGCAGCGCTAGCGGCAGCGTTTCATCCTACGAGCAGTACTTC. It encodes CSASGSVSSYEQYF.